This T cell receptor (beta chain) is drawn from a study of blood T cell repertoires in COVID-19. Across the whole study: Both acute and convalescent COVID-19 samples were obtained from the United States, Italy and Spain.

Methods used by the authors: Nucleated cell counts were estimated from reference gene primer amplification. TCRdb keeps only in-frame clones here, not all; method: immunoSEQ multiplex PCR. V and J calls and clone size follow that table, whereas D and trimming were derived from the DNA. Of some 430,000 clones detected, about 92% appear once; the ten largest clones hold 0.55% to 0.75%. The CDR3 has 16 residues. Trimming shortened V by 7 bases and J by 3 bases, and 22 bases separated the two germline ends. CDR1 and CDR2 from the germline V gene are SGHAT and FQNNGV. The receptor comes from a man younger than 35 who had recovered from COVID-19. The sequenced sample consisted of PBMCs or T cells enriched from blood (not recorded which). The chain carries TRBV11-2 and TRBJ2-7; perhaps TRBD1 as D (5 bases). DNA of the CDR3: TGTGCCAGCACCGATCTATTAATGGCAGGGAACTACGAGCAGTACTTC. Amino acid sequence: CASTDLLMAGNYEQYF.